This TCR beta chain was captured in a study of shared clonotypes between healthy human individuals. General study findings and limits: Naive subsets typically showed greater estimated richness than memory subsets.

Genomic DNA from each subset was divided evenly over several immunoSEQ plates. Produced via immunoSEQ multiplex PCR; TCRdb's table is partial and in-frame only. This table has 110,000 or so clones, 55% to 70% appearing once. Note on this clone: Its antigen is currently unknown. Other DNA sequences in the same sample also yield this CDR3.

Germline V gene data show CDR1 as LNHDA and CDR2 as SQIVND (reference sequence). V dropped 2 bases and J dropped 4 bases, with 9 bases sitting between them. There are 14 residues in the CDR3. Sequenced: memory CD8+ T cells sorted from blood. The subset was: CD45RO+ cells pooled with CCR7-negative TemRA cells. The chain employs TRBV19 and TRBJ1-5; D uncertain. This clonotype was sampled from a woman aged 30 to 39 in good health. CDR3 loop: CASSIWTENQPQHF. DNA for the CDR3: TGTGCCAGTAGTATATGGACGGAGAATCAGCCCCAGCATTTT.